This note documents a single TCR beta chain sequence. CDR3 length equals 14 residues. CDR1 is SGHTA and CDR2 is FQGTGA in the germline V gene. The germline V and J ends were trimmed by 5 bases and 1 base, with 11 bases remaining between them. The table came from immunoSEQ multiplex PCR; TCRdb's copy has only in-frame clones and leaves some out. The sample lists roughly 45,000 clones, approximately 94% occurring once. The entry originates in a study of preoperative IRX-2 immunotherapy in early breast cancer. Treatment given: preoperative locoregional IRX-2 cytokine immunotherapy. Patients received preoperative, locoregional IRX-2 cytokine immunotherapy in a phase Ib study.

This TCR derives from a human donor with breast cancer. This chain uses TRBV7-3 with TRBJ1-1, with D maybe TRBD1 (5 bases). Sequences were derived from tumor tissue, sampled after IRX-2 immunotherapy. For the CDR3, the DNA is TGTGCCAGCAGCGCCCAGGGCCCGAACACTGAAGCTTTCTTT. Protein: CASSAQGPNTEAFF.